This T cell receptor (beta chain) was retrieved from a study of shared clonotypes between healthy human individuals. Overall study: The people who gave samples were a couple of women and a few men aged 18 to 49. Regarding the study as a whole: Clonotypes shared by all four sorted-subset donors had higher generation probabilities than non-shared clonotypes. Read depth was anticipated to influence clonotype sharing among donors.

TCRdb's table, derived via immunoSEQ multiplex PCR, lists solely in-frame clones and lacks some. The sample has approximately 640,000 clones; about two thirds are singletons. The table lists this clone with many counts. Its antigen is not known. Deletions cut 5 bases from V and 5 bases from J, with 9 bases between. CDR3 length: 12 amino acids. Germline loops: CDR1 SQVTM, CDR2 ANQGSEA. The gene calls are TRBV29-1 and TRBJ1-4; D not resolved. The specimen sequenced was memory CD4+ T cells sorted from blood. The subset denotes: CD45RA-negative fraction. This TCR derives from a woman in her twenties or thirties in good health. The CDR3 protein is CSVRAGNEKLFF. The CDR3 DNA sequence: TGCAGCGTTCGAGCGGGGAATGAAAAACTGTTTTTT.